Below are 27 T cell receptor beta chains sequenced from a single sample in a study of PD-1 blockade in classical Hodgkin lymphoma. Time point noted: cycle 4 day 1 (C4D1), after around six weeks of nivolumab. Every single patient, without exception, relapsed after autologous stem cell transplantation, and brentuximab vedotin exposure varied. Produced via immunoSEQ multiplex PCR; TCRdb's table is partial and in-frame only. The table records tens of thousands of clones, around 80% of them present only once. The starting material was peripheral blood mononuclear cells (PBMCs), obtained before the fourth cycle of nivolumab. All receptors come from a human donor with classical Hodgkin lymphoma.

The chain employs TRBV11-3 and TRBJ2-4; 7 bases fit TRBD2. The CDR3 sequence is 16 residues long. The V gene end was trimmed by 5 bases and the J gene end by 0 bases; junction bases not matched to a gene: 7. Germline V gives CDR1 SGHNT, CDR2 YENEEA. CDR3 sequence reads: CASSHNGGVAKNIQYF. In DNA, the CDR3 is TGTGCCAGCAGCCATAATGGGGGGGTAGCCAAAAACATTCAGTACTTC. Drawing the rest from reference TRBV11-3 and TRBJ2-4, the complete variable domain is EAGVVQSPRYKIIEKKQPVAFWCNPISGHNTLYWYLQNLGQGPELLIRYENEEAVDDSQLPKDRFSAERLKGVDSTLKIQPAELGDSAVYLCASSHNGGVAKNIQYFGAGTRLSVL.

This clone was seen once. V gene TRBV9 combines with J gene TRBJ2-1; 11 bases agree with TRBD2. The V segment lost 0 bases and the J segment 6 bases; nucleotides outside the gene matches: 2. This CDR3 is 15 amino acids long. Germline values: CDR1 SGDLS, CDR2 YYNGEE. DNA of the CDR3: TGTGCCAGCAGCGTAGTAGCGGGGGGGCGCAATGAGCAGTTCTTC. It translates to CASSVVAGGRNEQFF. The complete variable domain, with remaining parts taken from reference TRBV9 and TRBJ2-1, reads DSGVTQTPKHLITATGQRVTLRCSPRSGDLSVYWYQQSLDQGLQFLIQYYNGEERAKGNILERFSAQQFPDLHSELNLSSLELGDSALYFCASSVVAGGRNEQFFGPGTRLTVL.

This sequence joins TRBV28 and TRBJ2-7; no firm D call. The V end lost 3 bases, the J end lost 3 bases, and 9 bases lay between the germline ends. This CDR3 comprises 13 residues. CDR1 is MDHEN and CDR2 is SYDVKM in the germline V gene. DNA of the CDR3: TGTGCCAGCAGTTTCGGACCTTTCTACGAGCAGTACTTC. The encoded protein is CASSFGPFYEQYF.

The chain carries TRBV10-3 and TRBJ2-5, with TRBD1 matching 7 bases. This CDR3 has 13 amino acids. The V gene end was trimmed by 6 bases and the J gene end by 2 bases; junction bases not matched to a gene: 3. The germline V gene has CDR1 ENHRY and CDR2 SYGVKD. CDR3 sequence reads: CAIRGTEQETQYF. The CDR3 nucleotides read TGTGCCATCAGAGGGACAGAGCAAGAGACCCAGTACTTC.

The chain links TRBV9 to TRBJ2-5; TRBD2 aligns across 8 bases. The V gene end was trimmed by 1 base and the J gene end by 5 bases; junction bases not matched to a gene: 7. Germline-derived CDR1 and CDR2 are SGDLS and YYNGEE. The CDR3 has 15 residues. Here the CDR3 reads CASSVYGGEGETQYF. The DNA of the CDR3 is TGTGCCAGCAGCGTATACGGGGGGGAAGGTGAGACCCAGTACTTC.

The rearrangement uses TRBV13 and TRBJ1-4, with a possible D match to TRBD1 (5 bases). CDR1 and CDR2 from the germline V gene are PRHDT and FYEKMQ (reference sequence). The CDR3 length is 17 residues. Trimming left V 5 bases short and J 0 bases short, with 16 bases between. In DNA form, the CDR3 reads TGTGCCAGCAGCCTCCGACAGCCATACGCAACTAATGAAAAACTGTTTTTT. Translating gives CASSLRQPYATNEKLFF.

The chain combines TRBV6-6 with TRBJ1-5; possible D gene TRBD1, 5 bases. The CDR3 length is 14 residues. Trimming took 2 bases from V and 3 from J, leaving 8 bases between them. From germline, CDR1 is MNHNY and CDR2 SVGAGI (reference sequence). The CDR3 nucleotides read TGTGCCAGCAGTTACAGGGGCTTCAATCAGCCCCAGCATTTT. Residues: CASSYRGFNQPQHF.

V gene TRBV5-5 combines with J gene TRBJ2-4; 7 positions match TRBD2. V was pared by 4 bases and J by 6 bases, with 7 bases of the junction left unmatched. Germline V gene sequence: CDR1 SGHKS, CDR2 YYEKEE (reference sequence). The CDR3 loop spans 14 amino acids. This CDR3 is CASSPRWEGNIQYF. CDR3 nucleotide sequence: TGTGCCAGCAGCCCCAGGTGGGAGGGAAACATTCAGTACTTC.

With respect to this clone: Other DNA sequences within the sample encode an identical CDR3. The genes are TRBV19 and TRBJ1-5; 8 bases line up with TRBD1. Looked up from germline, CDR1 is LNHDA and CDR2 is SQIVND (reference sequence). J gave up 5 bases and V 4 bases, and 1 base lay outside the gene matches. This CDR3 spans 13 amino acids. CDR3 in amino acids: CASSKDRDQPQHF. CDR3 bases: TGTGCCAGTAGTAAGGACAGGGATCAGCCCCAGCATTTT. Complete variable domain (other parts from reference TRBV19 and TRBJ1-5): DGGITQSPKYLFRKEGQNVTLSCEQNLNHDAMYWYRQDPGQGLRLIYYSQIVNDFQKGDIAEGYSVSREKKESFPLTVTSAQKNPTAFYLCASSKDRDQPQHFGDGTRLSIL.

J is TRBJ1-3 and V is TRBV7-2; the match to TRBD1 covers 7 bases. J gave up 6 bases and V 3 bases, and 5 bases lay outside the gene matches. Germline loops: CDR1 SGHTA, CDR2 FQGNSA. There are 14 residues in the CDR3. The CDR3 DNA sequence: TGTGCCAGCAGCTTGAACAGGGGTGCAAACACCATATATTTT. Protein: CASSLNRGANTIYF.

The chain joins TRBV6-5 to TRBJ1-2; perhaps TRBD1 as D (6 bases). CDR3 length equals 13 residues. Per the germline V gene, CDR1 is MNHEY and CDR2 is SVGAGI. Trimming removed 6 bases from V and 2 bases from J, with 10 bases in between. The CDR3 DNA is TGTGCCAGCAGGTTGGACAGAAACTATGGCTACACCTTC. Residues: CASRLDRNYGYTF.

The rearrangement uses TRBV7-9 and TRBJ1-1, with D possibly being TRBD1 (6 bases). CDR3 length: 13 amino acids. The V gene lost 8 bases and the J gene lost 4 bases, with 14 bases spanning the gap. The germline V gene has CDR1 SEHNR and CDR2 FQNEAQ (reference sequence). The CDR3 sequence is CASGQQGGTEAFF. The DNA for the CDR3 is TGTGCCAGCGGCCAACAGGGTGGCACTGAAGCTTTCTTT. Filled out from reference TRBV7-9 and TRBJ1-1, the complete variable domain reads DTGVSQNPRHKITKRGQNVTFRCDPISEHNRLYWYRQTLGQGPEFLTYFQNEAQLEKSRLLSDRFSAERPKGSFSTLEIQRTEQGDSAMYLCASGQQGGTEAFFGQGTRLTVV.

The chain employs TRBV5-1 and TRBJ2-3, with 7 bases fitting TRBD2. The CDR3 extends over 15 amino acids. V was pared by 3 bases and J by 2 bases, with 6 bases of the junction left unmatched. Per germline, CDR1 SGHRS and CDR2 YFSETQ. In DNA form, the CDR3 reads TGCGCCAGCAGCTCGTCGACTAGCTTCACAGATACGCAGTATTTT. It translates to CASSSSTSFTDTQYF.

This sequence joins TRBV10-3 and TRBJ2-1, with no clear D. Germline CDR1 reads ENHRY; CDR2 reads SYGVKD. V lost 8 bases and J lost 8, with 19 bases in between. CDR3 length equals 14 residues. CDR3 region: CAIAWGRDIDEQFF. CDR3 DNA: TGTGCCATCGCGTGGGGTAGGGATATAGATGAGCAGTTCTTC.

The chain joins TRBV29-1 to TRBJ2-7, with 9 bases aligning to TRBD1. Germline V gives CDR1 SQVTM, CDR2 ANQGSEA. The V segment lost 7 bases and the J segment 5 bases; nucleotides outside the gene matches: 9. This CDR3 spans 13 amino acids. The CDR3 region is CSGGQGPGNEQYF. CDR3 sequence (DNA): TGCAGCGGGGGACAGGGCCCGGGTAACGAGCAGTACTTC.

The genes are TRBV28 and TRBJ2-7; 9 positions match TRBD2. The germline V gene encodes CDR1 MDHEN and CDR2 SYDVKM. The length of the CDR3 is 16 residues. With 7 bases clipped from V and 0 bases from J, the junction kept 10 bases outside the gene matches. CDR3 in amino acids: CASIEGTSSSSYEQYF. The CDR3 DNA follows: TGTGCCAGCATTGAGGGGACTAGCTCGAGCTCCTACGAGCAGTACTTC.

CDR3 amino acids: CASSGRTRATDTQYF. The CDR3 region has the DNA TGTGCCAGCAGCGGCAGGACAAGGGCGACAGATACGCAGTATTTT. This chain links TRBV9 with TRBJ2-3; weak D call: TRBD1 (5 bases). CDR3 length: 15 amino acids. The germline V gene has CDR1 SGDLS and CDR2 YYNGEE. Between the trimmed V and J ends, which lost 3 bases and 3 bases, there was a span of 14 bases.

The chain links TRBV10-3 to TRBJ1-1; the D gene is possibly TRBD1 (6 bases). The V gene's germline CDR1 is ENHRY and CDR2 SYGVKD. This CDR3 is built from 13 residues. V was shortened by 5 bases and J by 1 base, with 8 bases between the two germline ends. In DNA form, the CDR3 reads TGTGCCATCAGTCGGACAGAGAACACTGAAGCTTTCTTT. Translation: CAISRTENTEAFF.

The rearrangement joins TRBV11-3 to TRBJ2-3; no clear D gene. V lost 1 base to trimming and J lost 9 bases, with 8 bases between them. Germline V gives CDR1 SGHNT, CDR2 YENEEA. The CDR3 consists of 12 residues. CDR3 in DNA: TGTGCCAGCAGCTTAGGCGTTAGGACGCAGTATTTT. It yields the protein CASSLGVRTQYF.

The rearrangement joins TRBV7-3 to TRBJ2-1, with TRBD2 identical over 13 bases. This CDR3 has 16 amino acids. Germline CDR1 and CDR2: SGHTA and FQGTGA. V lost 4 bases and J lost 8; bases outside the gene matches: 8. The CDR3 DNA reads as TGTGCCAGCAGCTCTACAGGACTAGCGGGAGCGGATGAGCAGTTCTTC. It translates to CASSSTGLAGADEQFF.

In this sample, this clone turned up once. V gene TRBV10-3 combines with J gene TRBJ2-1, with 8 bases fitting TRBD1. Germline V gene sequence: CDR1 ENHRY, CDR2 SYGVKD. Trimming took 4 bases from V and 9 from J; bases not matched to a gene: 8. CDR3 length: 14 residues. CDR3 nucleotides: TGTGCCATCAGTGGTCAGGGGGCTAAGGTTGAGCAGTTCTTC. Translating gives CAISGQGAKVEQFF.

The CDR3 DNA follows: TGCGCCAGCAGCCCCACGACAGGGACCTATGGCTACACCTTC. This sequence encodes CASSPTTGTYGYTF. This rearrangement joins TRBV4-1 to TRBJ1-2; 7 bases line up with TRBD1. The V and J ends lost 4 bases and 4 bases, in that order; junction bases with no gene match: 6. The CDR3 loop spans 14 amino acids. CDR1 and CDR2 (germline): MGHRA, YSYEKL.

The chain links TRBV5-6 to TRBJ1-5; D is perhaps TRBD1 (5 bases). The germline V gene encodes CDR1 SGHDT and CDR2 YYEEEE. Trimming pared 0 bases from V and 2 bases from J, leaving 6 bases between. The CDR3 totals 14 residues. CDR3 DNA sequence: TGTGCCAGCAGCTTGGTGGGGGGCAATCAGCCCCAGCATTTT. Translated: CASSLVGGNQPQHF.

The chain links TRBV28 to TRBJ1-5; D may be TRBD1 (6 bases). This CDR3 contains 15 residues. The germline V gene encodes CDR1 MDHEN and CDR2 SYDVKM. V shed 8 bases and J shed 9 bases, with 23 bases lying between them. DNA of the CDR3: TGTGCCAGCCAAAAATCCGGGGGCCAGAAGGGGCCCCAGCATTTT. Amino acid sequence: CASQKSGGQKGPQHF.

The V gene is TRBV19, the J gene TRBJ2-3; 9 bases fit TRBD1. Germline-derived CDR1 and CDR2 are LNHDA and SQIVND (reference sequence). Germline trimming cut 5 bases from V and 3 bases from J; bases unmatched to any gene: 9. This CDR3 has 16 residues. The CDR3 is CASSVGQGLGTDTQYF. The CDR3 nucleotides are TGTGCCAGTAGTGTTGGACAGGGGTTAGGAACAGATACGCAGTATTTT. Together with reference TRBV19 and TRBJ2-3, the CDR3 gives the full variable domain: DGGITQSPKYLFRKEGQNVTLSCEQNLNHDAMYWYRQDPGQGLRLIYYSQIVNDFQKGDIAEGYSVSREKKESFPLTVTSAQKNPTAFYLCASSVGQGLGTDTQYFGPGTRLTVL.

The chain employs TRBV11-2 and TRBJ2-6; no clear D gene. Germline lookup yields CDR1 SGHAT and CDR2 FQNNGV. The CDR3 totals 14 residues. V lost 5 bases to trimming and J lost 4 bases, with 9 bases between them. The CDR3 coding sequence is TGTGCCAGCAGCCAAGGTTACGGGGCCAACGTCCTGACTTTC. It yields the protein CASSQGYGANVLTF.

The sample holds one count of this clone. The chain carries TRBV7-9 and TRBJ2-4; 8 nucleotides agree with TRBD1. The CDR3 spans 16 residues. V trimming: 4 bases; J trimming: 2 bases; junction bases outside the gene matches: 7. CDR1 and CDR2 (germline): SEHNR, FQNEAQ (reference sequence). The CDR3 protein is CASSSDGTGPKNIQYF. The CDR3 DNA reads as TGTGCCAGCAGCTCGGACGGGACAGGCCCCAAAAACATTCAGTACTTC.